This paragraph covers one T cell receptor (beta chain) sequence. Which antigen it targets is not known. No qualities accompany the bases; no much larger clone lies one base away. Via the germline V gene (reference sequence), CDR1 is LNHDA and CDR2 SQIVND. The CDR3 measures 15 amino acids from cysteine to phenylalanine. CDR3 DNA only is kept here, 45 bases in frame from base 1. V and J are trimmed by 6 bases and 9 bases, and the gene matches miss 9 bases of the junction. This entry comes from a study of blood T cell repertoires in COVID-19 (dated by TCRdb to the early 2020s). Some background on the complete study: Samples from collaborators originated in the United States, Italy and Spain and spanned both the acute and convalescent phases of COVID-19. Samples were obtained from the ongoing ImmuneRACE study (first 160 participants) and from over 1,000 subjects provided by 6 global collaborators. The repertoires were released in a freely available public database meant as a resource for research on the immune response to SARS-CoV-2. A de-identified subject ID, COVID-19 status, age in years and sex were almost always included in the sample metadata. Where HLA class I and class II types were available, the types were taken from metadata supplied by the sample provider, not from assay-based typing. The prospective study material was composed of cDNA or gDNA derived from T cells, B-cell-depleted T cells, or PBMCs. Subjects who had been exposed to COVID-19, were actively infected with it, or had recovered from it provided the deeply sampled blood TCRbeta repertoires that made up the dataset. What the authors observed across the whole study: The amount of clinical and demographic metadata varied by source and participant and was provided uncurated.

One collaborating source in Seattle enrolled patients while the patients were actively infected and followed the patients over time throughout the course of disease. The collaborating institutions used their own protocols to collect whole blood in K2EDTA tubes. For TCRbeta analysis, collaborators shipped samples as frozen whole blood, isolated PBMCs, or DNA extracted from either of those sample types. TCRbeta CDR3 regions were amplified from genomic DNA using the immunoSEQ Assay, a bias-controlled multiplex PCR. From the authors' description of their analysis: Within the assay, amplification of reference gene primers was used to estimate how many nucleated cells each sample contained. To quantify the absolute abundance of each unique TCRbeta CDR3 rearrangement, sequence reads were collapsed and filtered. For each sample, productive Simpson clonality was calculated by taking the square root of Simpson's diversity index across productive rearrangements. This immuneACCESS table, as held by TCRdb, lists in-frame sequences with V and J called but not all clones. Of the missing ones, under half trace to an unresolved V gene in checked studies; the others have no known cause. The DNA was the basis for D and trimming; V, J and clone size are from that table. The sample table lists approximately 120,000 clones, approximately 89% of them with a count of one. Roughly 3.2% of the sample goes to the ten largest clones.

The receptor was derived from a woman at least 80 years old with COVID-19, enrolled during active disease. Sequences were obtained from peripheral blood. The sequence is built from TRBV19 and TRBJ2-1; 12 nucleotides in the junction match TRBD2. The CDR3 region has the sequence CASSPRLAGESEQFF. The nucleotide sequence is given as TGTGCCAGTAGCCCTAGACTAGCGGGAGAAAGTGAGCAGTTCTTC.